The 18 T cell receptor beta chains reported below all come from one sample, sequenced in a study of T-cell reconstitution after alpha-beta-depleted transplantation in children. It was with unique molecular identifiers that the TCRbeta library was prepared. MiXCR, applied by TCRdb to the PCR reads, yields one record per CDR3 protein. The sample contains fewer than 350,000 distinct CDR3 sequences, 10% of which appear only once. The starting material was PBMCs, obtained before TCRalphabeta/CD19-depleted stem cell transplant. These receptors all stem from a boy younger than two with acute myeloid leukemia, due to receive a stem cell transplant.

This clonotype has at least ten counts. The gene calls are TRBV14 and TRBJ2-2, with D possibly matching TRBD2 (5 bases). The CDR3 loop spans 16 amino acids. Germline assignment: CDR1 SGHDN and CDR2 FVKESK. V lost 1 base, J lost 3 bases, and 12 bases lay in between. CDR3 sequence reads: CASSQVVSAYTGELFF. CDR3 nucleotide sequence: TGTGCCAGCAGCCAAGTGGTTAGCGCGTACACCGGGGAGCTGTTTTTT.

Many counts were recorded for this clonotype. The chain is built from TRBV5-6 and TRBJ2-7; possibly TRBD2 for D (6 bases). This CDR3 is 14 amino acids long. Looked up from germline, CDR1 is SGHDT and CDR2 is YYEEEE. Deletions cut 3 bases from V and 2 bases from J, with 12 bases between. The CDR3 DNA follows: TGTGCCAGCAGCTGGGCGGACTACCCCTACGAGCAGTACTTC. Amino acid sequence: CASSWADYPYEQYF.

At least ten counts were recorded for this clonotype. The V gene is TRBV25-1, the J gene TRBJ2-7, with TRBD1 matching over 7 bases. This CDR3 has 15 residues. Germline V gene data show CDR1 as MGHDK and CDR2 as SYGVNS. Losses at the gene ends were 3 bases for V and 4 bases for J; bases not matched to a gene: 9. The DNA of the CDR3 is TGTGCCAGCAGTGACACCGGGACAGAATTTTACGAGCAGTACTTC. Translated: CASSDTGTEFYEQYF.

This clonotype was counted between two and nine times. The chain's CDR3 is CASSFEGRVGYTF. The CDR3 nucleotides read TGTGCCAGCAGTTTTGAGGGCAGGGTGGGCTACACCTTC. The gene calls are TRBV12-3 or TRBV12-4 and TRBJ1-2, with TRBD1 as a possible D gene (5 bases). The V end was cut by 3 bases, the J end by 8 bases, with 13 bases between. The CDR3 contains 13 residues.

This clonotype was seen ten or more times. The chain has TRBV10-3 and TRBJ2-7, with 7 nucleotides matching TRBD2. The CDR3 has 16 residues. Germline V gene lookup returns CDR1 ENHRY and CDR2 SYGVKD. Trimming cost V 3 bases and J 3 bases; bases outside gene matches: 11. The CDR3, as DNA: TGTGCCATCAGTGACCATTCGACTAGCTCAAACTACGAGCAGTACTTC. Amino acids: CAISDHSTSSNYEQYF.

This clonotype was counted ten times or more. The V call is TRBV4-3, the J call TRBJ2-7, with TRBD1 matching 7 bases. This CDR3 has 15 residues. With 1 base clipped from V and 2 bases from J, the junction kept 5 bases outside the gene matches. Germline-derived CDR1 and CDR2 are LGHNA and YSLEER. DNA for the CDR3: TGCGCCAGCAGCCAAGTTAGGGACAGCACCTACGAGCAGTACTTC. It is translated as CASSQVRDSTYEQYF.

This clonotype was counted at least ten times. The chain joins TRBV20-1 to TRBJ2-1, with 9 bases fitting TRBD2. The CDR3 contains 14 residues. Germline lookup yields CDR1 DFQATT and CDR2 SNEGSKA (reference sequence). J lost 4 bases, V lost 2 bases, and 3 bases had no gene match. The CDR3 is CSARTAGGYNEQFF. The DNA of the CDR3 is TGCAGTGCTAGAACAGCGGGAGGTTACAATGAGCAGTTCTTC.

The table lists this clonotype with many counts. The V gene is TRBV9, the J gene TRBJ2-1; 10 nucleotides match TRBD2. Germline CDR1 is SGDLS and CDR2 is YYNGEE. V shed 4 bases and J 5 bases; nucleotides not matched to a gene: 3. The CDR3 runs to 14 residues. The DNA of the CDR3 is TGTGCCAGCAGCACCACTAGCGGGGACAATGAGCAGTTCTTC. It translates to CASSTTSGDNEQFF.

This clonotype was seen at least ten times. This sequence joins TRBV27 and TRBJ2-1; 15 bases are shared with TRBD2. The V gene end was trimmed by 5 bases and the J gene end by 6 bases; junction bases not matched to a gene: 5. The germline gives CDR1 MNHEY, CDR2 SMNVEV (reference sequence). The CDR3 runs to 16 residues. The DNA of the CDR3 is TGTGCCAGCAGTCGAGGACTAGCGGGAGGGCTCAATGAGCAGTTCTTC. Amino acid sequence: CASSRGLAGGLNEQFF.

This chain connects TRBV12-3 or TRBV12-4 to TRBJ2-7; D perhaps matches TRBD2 (6 bases). CDR3 length equals 15 residues. V lost 5 bases, J lost 0 bases, and 14 bases lay in between. CDR3 sequence reads: CASSPTGLFSYEQYF. The CDR3 DNA reads as TGTGCCAGCAGTCCTACGGGACTGTTCTCCTACGAGCAGTACTTC.

The genes are TRBV20-1 and TRBJ1-4, with D unresolved. Germline V CDR1 and CDR2: DFQATT, SNEGSKA (reference sequence). The V end was cut by 6 bases, the J end by 7 bases, with 15 bases between. The CDR3 covers 13 residues. CDR3 nucleotides: TGCAGTGCCCTAGAGGGCGCCGGTGAAAAACTGTTTTTT. This translates into CSALEGAGEKLFF.

At least ten counts were recorded for this clonotype. The chain is built from TRBV28 and TRBJ1-1; D call uncertain. CDR1 is MDHEN, CDR2 SYDVKM, per germline. V was pared by 7 bases and J by 0 bases, with 12 bases between. There are 14 residues in the CDR3. CDR3 sequence reads: CASNSGDLNTEAFF. The CDR3 DNA is TGTGCCAGCAACTCGGGTGATTTGAACACTGAAGCTTTCTTT. Using reference TRBV28 and TRBJ1-1 for the parts outside the CDR3, the full variable domain is DVKVTQSSRYLVKRTGEKVFLECVQDMDHENMFWYRQDPGLGLRLIYFSYDVKMKEKGDIPEGYSVSREKKERFSLILESASTNQTSMYLCASNSGDLNTEAFFGQGTRLTVV.

This clonotype has only one observation. A read error may explain this, as a much larger clone is one base away. The chain recombines TRBV7-9 with TRBJ2-1; D is unclear. From germline, CDR1 is SEHNR and CDR2 FQNEAQ (reference sequence). The V end lost 5 bases, the J end lost 5 bases, and 19 bases lay between the germline ends. There are 16 residues in the CDR3. The chain's CDR3 is CASSEFGCTDDNEQFF. The CDR3 DNA reads as TGTGCCAGCAGCGAGTTTGGCTGCACAGATGACAATGAGCAGTTCTTC.

On this clonotype: Since a much larger clone is just one base distant, this may be a read error. The CDR3 DNA follows: TGTGCCAGCAGCCAAGATGGGACCGGGACTAGCCTAATCCCCACAGATACGCAGTATTTT. It codes for CASSQDGTGTSLIPTDTQYF. The genes are TRBV4-2 and TRBJ2-3, with 9 bases identical to TRBD2. CDR1 is LGHNA, CDR2 YNFKEQ, per germline. CDR3 length equals 20 residues. Trimming removed 0 bases from V and 2 bases from J; junction bases left unmatched: 15.

This clonotype was seen at least ten times. The rearrangement uses TRBV19 and TRBJ1-5; a possible D gene is TRBD1 (5 bases). Deletions cut 3 bases from V and 2 bases from J, with 11 bases between. In germline, CDR1 is LNHDA, CDR2 SQIVND (reference sequence). The CDR3 is made up of 15 amino acids. Written as DNA, the CDR3 is TGTGCCAGTAGTATTGGGGGTAGGGGCAATCAGCCCCAGCATTTT. Encoded protein: CASSIGGRGNQPQHF.

Ten or more counts support this clonotype. This chain joins TRBV28 and TRBJ2-7, with TRBD2 matching 10 bases. CDR1 is MDHEN, CDR2 SYDVKM, per germline. V shed 4 bases and J 2 bases; nucleotides not matched to a gene: 5. The CDR3 spans 15 residues. The CDR3 bases are TGTGCCAGCAGTTGGGATAGCGGGAGGACCTACGAGCAGTACTTC. This codes for CASSWDSGRTYEQYF.

This clonotype was seen many times. Written as DNA, the CDR3 is TGCAGCGGTCGCAGCTACAATGAGCAGTTCTTC. Its protein product is CSGRSYNEQFF. The V gene is TRBV29-1, the J gene TRBJ2-1; D gene unclear. The V and J ends lost 7 bases and 3 bases respectively, with 7 bases between them. The CDR3 is made up of 11 amino acids. CDR1 and CDR2 from the germline V gene are SQVTM and ANQGSEA.

This clonotype was detected many times. The rearrangement links TRBV10-3 to TRBJ2-5, with 8 bases fitting TRBD1. V lost 6 bases to trimming and J lost 3 bases; unmatched junction nucleotides: 3. From germline, CDR1 is ENHRY and CDR2 SYGVKD. This CDR3 spans 13 amino acids. The CDR3 reads CAIRLDREETQYF. In DNA, the CDR3 is TGTGCCATCAGACTGGACAGGGAAGAGACCCAGTACTTC.